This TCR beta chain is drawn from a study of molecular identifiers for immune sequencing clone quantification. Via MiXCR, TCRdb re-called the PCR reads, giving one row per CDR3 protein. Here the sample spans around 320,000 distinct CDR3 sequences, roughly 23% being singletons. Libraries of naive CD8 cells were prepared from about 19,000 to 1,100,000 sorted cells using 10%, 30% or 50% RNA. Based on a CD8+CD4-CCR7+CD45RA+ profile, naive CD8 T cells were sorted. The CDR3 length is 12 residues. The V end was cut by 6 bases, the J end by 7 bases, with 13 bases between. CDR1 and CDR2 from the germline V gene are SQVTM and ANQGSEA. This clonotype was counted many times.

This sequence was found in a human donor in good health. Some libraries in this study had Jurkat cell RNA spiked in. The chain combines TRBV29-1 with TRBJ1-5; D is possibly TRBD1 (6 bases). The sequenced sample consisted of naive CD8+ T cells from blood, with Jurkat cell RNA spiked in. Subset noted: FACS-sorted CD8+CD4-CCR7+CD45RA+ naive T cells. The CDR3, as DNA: TGCAGCGTGGGGGCCGTCGGCCAGCCCCAGCATTTT. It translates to CSVGAVGQPQHF.